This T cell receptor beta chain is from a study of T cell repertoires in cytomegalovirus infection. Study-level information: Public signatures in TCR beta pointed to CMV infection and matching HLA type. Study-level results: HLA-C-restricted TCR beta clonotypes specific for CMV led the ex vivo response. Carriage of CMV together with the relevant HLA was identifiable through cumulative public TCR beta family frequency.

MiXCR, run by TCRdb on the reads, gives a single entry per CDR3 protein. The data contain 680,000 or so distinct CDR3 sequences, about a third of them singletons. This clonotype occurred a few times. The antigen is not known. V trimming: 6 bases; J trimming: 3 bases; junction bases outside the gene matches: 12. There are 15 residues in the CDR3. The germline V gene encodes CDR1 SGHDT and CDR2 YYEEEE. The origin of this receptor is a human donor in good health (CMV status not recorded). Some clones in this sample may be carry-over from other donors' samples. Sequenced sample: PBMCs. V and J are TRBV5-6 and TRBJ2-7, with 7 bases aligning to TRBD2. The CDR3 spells CASNNDRGGNYEQYF. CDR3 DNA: TGTGCCAGCAACAACGATCGCGGGGGAAACTACGAGCAGTACTTC.